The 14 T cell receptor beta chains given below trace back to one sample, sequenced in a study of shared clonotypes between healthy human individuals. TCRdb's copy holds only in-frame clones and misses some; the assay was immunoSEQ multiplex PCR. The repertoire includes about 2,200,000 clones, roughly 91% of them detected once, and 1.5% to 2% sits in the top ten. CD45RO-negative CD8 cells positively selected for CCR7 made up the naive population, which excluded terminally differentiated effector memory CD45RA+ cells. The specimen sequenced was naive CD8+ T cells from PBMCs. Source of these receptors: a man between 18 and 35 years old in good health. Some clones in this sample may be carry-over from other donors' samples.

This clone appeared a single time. This CDR3 is CASAAMEGNEQFF. CDR3 in DNA: TGTGCCAGTGCGGCCATGGAGGGGAATGAGCAGTTCTTC. The chain has TRBV19 and TRBJ2-1; D perhaps matches TRBD2 (6 bases). CDR3 length: 13 residues. CDR1 and CDR2 from the germline V gene are LNHDA and SQIVND (reference sequence). The V and J ends lost 8 bases and 7 bases respectively, with 15 bases between them.

The CDR3 DNA is TGTGCCAGCAGCTGGGTGGACAGGACGACGGCCGACGAGCAGTACTTC. Translated: CASSWVDRTTADEQYF. The chain uses TRBV7-9 and TRBJ2-7; 7 bases are a match to TRBD1. CDR3 length equals 16 residues. J lost 5 bases, V lost 4 bases, and 14 bases had no gene match. Germline CDR1 SEHNR, CDR2 FQNEAQ (reference sequence).

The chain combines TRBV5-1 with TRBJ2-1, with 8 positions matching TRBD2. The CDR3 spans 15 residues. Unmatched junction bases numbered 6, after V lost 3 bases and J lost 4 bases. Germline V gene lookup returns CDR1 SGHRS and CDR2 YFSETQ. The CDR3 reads CASSSSGTRYNEQFF. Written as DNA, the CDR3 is TGCGCCAGCAGCTCCTCCGGGACTAGGTACAATGAGCAGTTCTTC. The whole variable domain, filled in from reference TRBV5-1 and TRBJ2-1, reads KAGVTQTPRYLIKTRGQQVTLSCSPISGHRSVSWYQQTPGQGLQFLFEYFSETQRNKGNFPGRFSGRQFSNSRSEMNVSTLELGDSALYLCASSSSGTRYNEQFFGPGTRLTVL.

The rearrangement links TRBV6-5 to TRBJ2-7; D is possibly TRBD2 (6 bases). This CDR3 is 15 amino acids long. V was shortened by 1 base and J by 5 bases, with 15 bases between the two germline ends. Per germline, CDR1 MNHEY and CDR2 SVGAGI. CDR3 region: CASSYYGGPEDEQYF. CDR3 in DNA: TGTGCCAGCAGTTACTACGGAGGGCCGGAGGACGAGCAGTACTTC.

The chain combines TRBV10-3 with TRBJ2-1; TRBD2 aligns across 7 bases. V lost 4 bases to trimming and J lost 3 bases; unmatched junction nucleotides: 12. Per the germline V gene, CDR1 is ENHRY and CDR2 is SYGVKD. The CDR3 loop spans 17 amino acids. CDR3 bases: TGTGCCATCAGTGGCTCACGACTAGCCTCTGACTACAATGAGCAGTTCTTC. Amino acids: CAISGSRLASDYNEQFF.

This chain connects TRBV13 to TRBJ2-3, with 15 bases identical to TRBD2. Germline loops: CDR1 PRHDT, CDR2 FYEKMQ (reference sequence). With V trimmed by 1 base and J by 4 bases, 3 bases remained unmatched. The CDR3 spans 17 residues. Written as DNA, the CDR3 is TGTGCCAGCAGCTTAGATCGGACTAGCGGGAGGGCAGATACGCAGTATTTT. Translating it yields CASSLDRTSGRADTQYF.

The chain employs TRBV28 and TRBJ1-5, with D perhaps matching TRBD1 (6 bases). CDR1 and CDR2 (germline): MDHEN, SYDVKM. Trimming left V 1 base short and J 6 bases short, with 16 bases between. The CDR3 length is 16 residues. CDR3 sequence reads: CASSLYPGAGAQPQHF. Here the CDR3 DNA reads TGTGCCAGCAGTTTATACCCGGGGGCAGGGGCTCAGCCCCAGCATTTT.

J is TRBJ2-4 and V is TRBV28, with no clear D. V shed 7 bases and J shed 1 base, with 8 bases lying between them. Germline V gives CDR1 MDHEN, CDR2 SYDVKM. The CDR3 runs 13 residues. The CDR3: CASTGLAKNIQYF. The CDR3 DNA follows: TGTGCCAGCACCGGGCTGGCCAAAAACATTCAGTACTTC.

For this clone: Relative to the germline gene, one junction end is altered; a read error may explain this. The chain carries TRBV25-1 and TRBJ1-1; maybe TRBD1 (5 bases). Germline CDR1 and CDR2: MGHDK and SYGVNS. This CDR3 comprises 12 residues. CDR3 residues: CASSEGVKVTYF. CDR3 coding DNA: TGTGCCAGCAGTGAGGGGGTCAAGGTTACCTACTTT.

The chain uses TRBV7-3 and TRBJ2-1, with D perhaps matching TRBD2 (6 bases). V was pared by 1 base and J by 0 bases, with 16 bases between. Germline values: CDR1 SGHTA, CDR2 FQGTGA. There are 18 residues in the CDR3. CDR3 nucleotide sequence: TGTGCCAGCAGCTTAATTAGGCTAGCGAATCGCTCCTACAATGAGCAGTTCTTC. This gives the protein CASSLIRLANRSYNEQFF.

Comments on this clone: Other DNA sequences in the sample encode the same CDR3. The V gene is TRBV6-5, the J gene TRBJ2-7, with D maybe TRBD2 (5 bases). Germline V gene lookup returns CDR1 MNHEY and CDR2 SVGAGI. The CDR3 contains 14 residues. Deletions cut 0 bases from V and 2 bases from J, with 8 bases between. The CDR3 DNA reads TGTGCCAGCAGTTACTCATCCGGGGCCTACGAGCAGTACTTC. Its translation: CASSYSSGAYEQYF.

CDR3 coding DNA: TGTGCCAGCAGCTCCGACCTCCGGAGCTCCTACGAGCAGTACTTC. This encodes CASSSDLRSSYEQYF. This chain links TRBV5-4 with TRBJ2-7; D unresolved. The CDR3 has 15 amino acids. Trimming took 3 bases from V and 0 from J, leaving 13 bases between them. CDR1 is SGHNT and CDR2 is YYREEE in the germline V gene (reference sequence).

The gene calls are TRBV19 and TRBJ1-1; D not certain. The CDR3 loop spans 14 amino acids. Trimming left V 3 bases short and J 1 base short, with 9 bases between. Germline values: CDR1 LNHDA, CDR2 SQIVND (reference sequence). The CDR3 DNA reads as TGTGCCAGTAGTATCTATGGGTCGAACACTGAAGCTTTCTTT. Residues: CASSIYGSNTEAFF.

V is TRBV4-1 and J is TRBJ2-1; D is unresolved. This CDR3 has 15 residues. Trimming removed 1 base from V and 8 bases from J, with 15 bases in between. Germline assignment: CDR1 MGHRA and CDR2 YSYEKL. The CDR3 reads CASSQVVGPPDEQFF. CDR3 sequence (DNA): TGCGCCAGCAGCCAAGTAGTGGGTCCGCCCGATGAGCAGTTCTTC.